The source of this T cell receptor (beta chain) is a study of regulatory T cells in long-lasting Graves disease. Overall study findings and caveats: No thyroid tissue was studied; the work used peripheral blood only. Newly diagnosed patients had higher TCR diversity than persistent Graves' patients did.

Germline V gene sequence: CDR1 MNHEY, CDR2 SVGEGT. V shed 4 bases, J shed 0 bases, and the junction held 9 bases outside the gene matches. The CDR3 is 19 residues long. For TCR beta, libraries came from iRepertoire HTBI primers and Arm-PCR of CDR3 regions. MiXCR was run by TCRdb on the multiplex PCR reads, yielding one entry per CDR3 protein. Of approximately 360,000 distinct CDR3 sequences in the sample, approximately 12% were seen once. This clonotype was detected a few times. Its antigen is unknown. Sample time point: newly diagnosed GD, antithyroid drugs for less than 3 months. PBMCs were the source of the RNA used for TCR sequencing. These same records also appear under a second study, on T cells in Graves' hyperthyroidism and ophthalmopathy. This second study notes: Orbital computed tomography and thyroid ultrasound, together with serum TRAb and thyroxine and clinical symptoms, were used for diagnoses.

The sequence came from a woman aged 18-29 years with Graves disease. The sequencing here drew on peripheral blood mononuclear cells (PBMCs), taken at new diagnosis, from a patient treated with antithyroid drugs. The chain couples TRBV6-2 or TRBV6-3 to TRBJ2-6; 10 nucleotides agree with TRBD1. The CDR3 DNA is TGTGCCAGCAGTTCCCGACAGGGGGCGATCTCCTCTGGGGCCAACGTCCTGACTTTC. Amino acid sequence: CASSSRQGAISSGANVLTF.